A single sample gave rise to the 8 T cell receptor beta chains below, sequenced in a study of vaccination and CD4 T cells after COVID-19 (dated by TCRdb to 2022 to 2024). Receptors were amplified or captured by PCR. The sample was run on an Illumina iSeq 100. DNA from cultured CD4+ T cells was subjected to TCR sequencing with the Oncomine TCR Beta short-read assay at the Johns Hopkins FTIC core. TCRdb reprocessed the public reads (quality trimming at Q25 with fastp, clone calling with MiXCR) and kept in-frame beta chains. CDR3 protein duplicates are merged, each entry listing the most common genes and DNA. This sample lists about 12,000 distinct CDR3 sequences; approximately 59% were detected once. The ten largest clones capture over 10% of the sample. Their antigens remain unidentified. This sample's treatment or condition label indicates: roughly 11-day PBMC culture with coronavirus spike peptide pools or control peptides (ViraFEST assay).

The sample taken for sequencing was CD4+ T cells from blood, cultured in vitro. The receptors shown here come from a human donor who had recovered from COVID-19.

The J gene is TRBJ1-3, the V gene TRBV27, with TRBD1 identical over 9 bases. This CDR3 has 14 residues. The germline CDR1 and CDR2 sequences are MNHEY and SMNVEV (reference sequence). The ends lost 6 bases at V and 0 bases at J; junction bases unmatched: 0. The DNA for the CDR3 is TGTGCCAGCAGGGGACAGGGCTCTGGAAACACCATATATTTT. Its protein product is CASRGQGSGNTIYF.

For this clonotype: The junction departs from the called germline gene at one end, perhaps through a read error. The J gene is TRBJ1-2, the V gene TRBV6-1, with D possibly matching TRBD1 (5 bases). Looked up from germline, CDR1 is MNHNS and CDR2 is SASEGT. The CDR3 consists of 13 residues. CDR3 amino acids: CASSDRADYGYTF. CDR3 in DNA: TGTGCCAGCAGTGACAGGGCTGACTACGGCTACACCTTC.

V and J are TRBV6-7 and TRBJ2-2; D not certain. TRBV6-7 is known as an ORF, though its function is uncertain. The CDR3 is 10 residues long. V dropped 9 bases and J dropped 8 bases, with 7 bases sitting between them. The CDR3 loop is CARIIGELFF. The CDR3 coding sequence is TGTGCCAGAATTATAGGGGAGCTGTTTTTT.

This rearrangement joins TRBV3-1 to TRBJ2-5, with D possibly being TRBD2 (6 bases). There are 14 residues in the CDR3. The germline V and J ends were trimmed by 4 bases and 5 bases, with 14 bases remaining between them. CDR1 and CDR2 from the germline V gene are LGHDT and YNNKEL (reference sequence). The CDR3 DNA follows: TGTGCCAGCAGCCGACGGGAGTTGTGGGAGACCCAGTACTTC. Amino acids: CASSRRELWETQYF.

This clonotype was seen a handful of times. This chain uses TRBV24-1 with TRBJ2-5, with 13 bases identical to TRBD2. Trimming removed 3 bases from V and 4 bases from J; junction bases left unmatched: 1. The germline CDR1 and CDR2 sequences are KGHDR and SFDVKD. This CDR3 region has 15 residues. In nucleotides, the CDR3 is TGTGCCACCAGTGATGGGACTAGCGGGACAGAGACCCAGTACTTC. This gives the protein CATSDGTSGTETQYF.

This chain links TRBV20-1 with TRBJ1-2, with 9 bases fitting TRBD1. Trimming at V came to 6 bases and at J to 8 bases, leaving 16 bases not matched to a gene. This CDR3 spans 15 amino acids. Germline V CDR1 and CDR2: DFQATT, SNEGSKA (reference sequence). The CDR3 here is CSAPGQGGGLGGYTF. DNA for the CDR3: TGCAGTGCCCCGGGACAGGGCGGAGGATTGGGGGGCTACACCTTC.

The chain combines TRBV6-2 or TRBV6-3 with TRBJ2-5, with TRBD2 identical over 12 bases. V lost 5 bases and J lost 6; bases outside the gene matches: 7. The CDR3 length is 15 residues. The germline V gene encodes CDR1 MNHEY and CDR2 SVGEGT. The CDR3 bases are TGTGCCAGCAGTCCTCTAGCGGGAGGGGTAAAGACCCAGTACTTC. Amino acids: CASSPLAGGVKTQYF.

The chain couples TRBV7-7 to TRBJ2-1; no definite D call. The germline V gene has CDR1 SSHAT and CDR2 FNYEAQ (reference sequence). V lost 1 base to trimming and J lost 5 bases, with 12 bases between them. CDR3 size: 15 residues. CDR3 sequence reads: CASSLGYSVDNEQFF. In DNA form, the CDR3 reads TGTGCCAGCAGCTTAGGGTATTCGGTGGACAATGAGCAGTTCTTC.